Described below is a single TCR beta chain sequence and its context. Its antigen is unidentified. It was with unique molecular identifiers that the TCRbeta library was prepared. TCRdb analysed the PCR reads with MiXCR anew, one entry per CDR3 protein. The data contain roughly 310,000 distinct CDR3 sequences, around 25% of them singletons. The sample belongs to a study of T-cell reconstitution after alpha-beta-depleted transplantation in children. Whole-study findings and limits: Reports say that about two months after transplant, the alpha-beta T cells came out of several hundred graft clones that had expanded.

CDR1 SEHNR and CDR2 FQNEAQ come from the germline V gene (reference sequence). This CDR3 is 16 amino acids long. The ends lost 1 base at V and 3 bases at J; junction bases unmatched: 6. The sample here was PBMCs, mostly from graft donor cells, taken 180 days after TCRalphabeta/CD19-depleted stem cell transplant. This receptor was obtained from a male patient younger than 18 who had a stem cell transplant for acute lymphoblastic leukemia, so the T cells may come from the graft donor. The J gene is TRBJ2-5, the V gene TRBV7-9, with 9 bases lining up with TRBD2. The CDR3 nucleotides read TGTGCCAGCAGCTTAGAGGTAGTAGCGGGAGAAGAGACCCAGTACTTC. The encoded protein is CASSLEVVAGEETQYF.